Detailed here is one T cell receptor beta chain. The table lists this clone with a few counts. The clone's antigen remains unknown. There are no base qualities to consult, and no much larger clone falls within one base. This sample was included in a study of blood T cell repertoires in COVID-19 (dated by TCRdb to about 2020). Background for the entire study: Samples covering the acute and convalescent phases of COVID-19 were provided by collaborators in the United States, Italy and Spain. The prospective study material was composed of cDNA or gDNA derived from T cells, B-cell-depleted T cells, or PBMCs. Deeply sampled blood TCRbeta repertoires from subjects exposed to, actively infected with, or recovered from COVID-19 were included in the dataset. The repertoires were made available in a free public database intended to serve as a resource for research on the immune response to SARS-CoV-2. Samples came from the ongoing ImmuneRACE study (first 160 participants) plus 1,254 subjects from 6 global collaborators. A de-identified subject ID, COVID-19 status, age in years and sex were almost always included in the sample metadata. Where available, HLA class I and class II types were obtained from metadata supplied by the sample provider rather than from assay-based typing.

Trimming removed 5 bases from V and 6 bases from J; the gene matches leave 17 bases unexplained. CDR1 is given as GTSNPN and CDR2 as SVGIG, both from the germline V gene (reference sequence). Measured from the cysteine to the phenylalanine, the CDR3 is 16 residues long. Only the CDR3 DNA stays, 48 bases, in frame from base 1. TCRbeta CDR3 regions were amplified from genomic DNA using the immunoSEQ Assay, a bias-controlled multiplex PCR. Per the original workflow: The number of nucleated cells in each sample was estimated from the amplification of reference gene primers within the assay. To quantify the absolute abundance of each unique TCRbeta CDR3 rearrangement, sequence reads were collapsed and filtered. Productive Simpson clonality was computed per sample as the square root of Simpson's diversity index over productive rearrangements. TCRdb mirrors the immuneACCESS table, restricted to in-frame sequences. Some clones are absent from its copies; in checked studies, under half trace to an unresolved V gene, and the reason for the others is unknown. D and trimming were read from the DNA, whereas the V and J calls and clone size are those reported in that table. The sample records fewer than 50,000 clones, about 81% of which are singletons. The top ten hold roughly 38% of the sample.

The full study reports these points: The amount of clinical and demographic metadata varied by source and participant and was provided uncurated.

The collaborating institutions used their own protocols to collect whole blood in K2EDTA tubes. For TCRbeta analysis, collaborators shipped samples in one of three forms: frozen whole blood, isolated PBMCs, or DNA extracted from either of those sample types. This TCR derives from a man aged 35 to 55 with active or convalescent COVID-19. Input material: peripheral blood. This chain joins TRBV30 to TRBJ2-7, with 9 central nucleotides matching TRBD1. The nucleotides are TGTGCCTGGCGCGATGTGGGACAGGGAGTTCCGTCCGAGCAGTACTTC. The encoded protein is CAWRDVGQGVPSEQYF.